This T cell receptor beta chain was documented in a study of cytomegalovirus exposure and HLA in healthy donors. Regarding the study as a whole: Specificity for CMV antigens was confirmed in vitro for three of the CMV-associated chains.

Both 60 Vbeta primers and 13 Jbeta primers went into the PCR. Some clones are missing from TCRdb's copy, which holds only in-frame ones; the method was immunoSEQ multiplex PCR. The sample holds some 150,000 clones, around 77% seen once. This clone showed up just once. Its antigen is as yet unknown. Trimming cost V 8 bases and J 1 base; bases outside gene matches: 6. In germline, CDR1 is MNHEY, CDR2 SMNVEV (reference sequence). The CDR3 loop spans 15 amino acids. The chain couples TRBV27 to TRBJ1-4; TRBD1 agrees at 8 bases. Sample: PBMCs. The receptor comes from a man aged 60 to 69 in good health and CMV-seronegative. CDR3 sequence reads: CASQQGGGTNEKLFF. CDR3 bases: TGTGCCAGCCAACAGGGGGGAGGAACTAATGAAAAACTGTTTTTT.